This T cell receptor (beta chain) emerged from a study of CD8 T cells in ankylosing spondylitis. The study's findings and limits: Reportedly, disease-linked clones are significantly enriched in ankylosing spondylitis patients' matched synovial fluid. Fewer than ten highly homologous variants made up a TCR beta motif, and this motif appeared characteristic of ankylosing spondylitis blood.

In this sample, this clonotype turned up a few times. The antigen is not known. CDR1 and CDR2 from the germline V gene are KGHSH and LQKENI. The CDR3 is 17 residues long. V was shortened by 3 bases and J by 6 bases, with 23 bases between the two germline ends. TCRdb ran MiXCR on the 5' RACE reads and lists one entry per CDR3 protein. The sample records over 700,000 distinct CDR3 sequences, roughly 19% being singletons. The sequenced sample consisted of blood, either unsorted or a sorted T cell fraction (not recorded which). The clonotype was recovered from a male donor with ankylosing spondylitis. V and J are TRBV18 and TRBJ2-5; unclear D gene. CDR3 bases: TGTGCCAGCTCACCGATGTCCCCGCAAAATAGTGAAAAGACCCAGTACTTC. Protein product: CASSPMSPQNSEKTQYF.